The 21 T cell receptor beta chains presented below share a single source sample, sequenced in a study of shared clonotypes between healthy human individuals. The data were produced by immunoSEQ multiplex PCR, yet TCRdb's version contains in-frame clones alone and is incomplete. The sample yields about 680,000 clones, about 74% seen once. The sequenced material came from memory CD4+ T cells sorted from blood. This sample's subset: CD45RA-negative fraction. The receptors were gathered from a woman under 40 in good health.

CDR3 loop: CASSSYYDAETQYF. DNA of the CDR3: TGTGCCAGCAGTTCGTACTACGATGCAGAGACCCAGTACTTC. The V and J genes are TRBV27 and TRBJ2-5; D gene unclear. The length of the CDR3 is 14 residues. Germline assignment: CDR1 MNHEY and CDR2 SMNVEV (reference sequence). V was pared by 4 bases and J by 4 bases, with 13 bases between.

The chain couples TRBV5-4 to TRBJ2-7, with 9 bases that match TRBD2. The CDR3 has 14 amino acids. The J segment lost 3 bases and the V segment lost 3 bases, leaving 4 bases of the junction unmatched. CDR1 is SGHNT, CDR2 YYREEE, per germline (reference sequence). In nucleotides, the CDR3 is TGTGCCAGCAGCTCCGGGACTAGCCTCTACGAGCAGTACTTC. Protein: CASSSGTSLYEQYF.

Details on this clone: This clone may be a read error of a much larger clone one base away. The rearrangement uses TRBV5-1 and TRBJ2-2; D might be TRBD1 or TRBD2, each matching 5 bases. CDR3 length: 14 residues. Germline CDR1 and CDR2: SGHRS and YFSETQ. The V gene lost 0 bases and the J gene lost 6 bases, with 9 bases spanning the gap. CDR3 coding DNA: TGCGCCAGCAGCTTGGGAGGGGATGCCGGGGAGCTGTTTTTT. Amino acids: CASSLGGDAGELFF.

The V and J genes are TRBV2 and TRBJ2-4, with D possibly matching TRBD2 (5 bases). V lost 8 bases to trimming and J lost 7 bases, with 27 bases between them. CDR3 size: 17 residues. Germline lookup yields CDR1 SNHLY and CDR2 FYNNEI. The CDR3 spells CASRPAFGSWGANIQYF. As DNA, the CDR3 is TGTGCCAGCCGCCCCGCCTTTGGGAGTTGGGGAGCGAACATTCAGTACTTC. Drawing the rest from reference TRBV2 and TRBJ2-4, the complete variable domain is EPEVTQTPSHQVTQMGQEVILRCVPISNHLYFYWYRQILGQKVEFLVSFYNNEISEKSEIFDDQFSVERPDGSNFTLKIRSTKLEDSAMYFCASRPAFGSWGANIQYFGAGTRLSVL.

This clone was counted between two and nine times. This CDR3 is CASSVGTSYLNEQFF. The CDR3 DNA reads as TGTGCCAGCAGCGTGGGGACTAGCTATCTCAATGAGCAGTTCTTC. The genes are TRBV9 and TRBJ2-1; 9 nucleotides agree with TRBD2. CDR1 and CDR2 (germline): SGDLS, YYNGEE. With 2 bases clipped from V and 6 bases from J, the junction kept 6 bases outside the gene matches. This CDR3 region has 15 residues. Complete variable domain (other parts from reference TRBV9 and TRBJ2-1): DSGVTQTPKHLITATGQRVTLRCSPRSGDLSVYWYQQSLDQGLQFLIQYYNGEERAKGNILERFSAQQFPDLHSELNLSSLELGDSALYFCASSVGTSYLNEQFFGPGTRLTVL.

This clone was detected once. The CDR3 sequence: CSVVRDSYGYTF. The CDR3 region has the DNA TGCAGCGTGGTCCGGGACAGCTATGGCTACACCTTC. The J gene is TRBJ1-2, the V gene TRBV29-1, with 7 bases aligning to TRBD1. CDR1 is SQVTM and CDR2 is ANQGSEA in the germline V gene. The CDR3 loop spans 12 amino acids. V was pared by 6 bases and J by 4 bases, with 5 bases of the junction left unmatched.

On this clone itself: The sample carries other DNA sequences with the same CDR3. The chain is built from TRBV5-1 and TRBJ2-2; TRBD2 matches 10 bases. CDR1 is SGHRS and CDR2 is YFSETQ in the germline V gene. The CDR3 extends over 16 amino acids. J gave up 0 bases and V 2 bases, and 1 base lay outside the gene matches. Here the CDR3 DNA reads TGCGCCAGCAGCTTCGGACTAGCGGCGAACACCGGGGAGCTGTTTTTT. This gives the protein CASSFGLAANTGELFF.

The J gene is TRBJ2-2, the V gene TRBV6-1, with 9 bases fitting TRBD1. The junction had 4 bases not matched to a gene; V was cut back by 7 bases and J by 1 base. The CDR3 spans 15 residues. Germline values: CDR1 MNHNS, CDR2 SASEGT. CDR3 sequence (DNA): TGTGCCAGCACCCCGGACAGGGGGAACACCGGGGAGCTGTTTTTT. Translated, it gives CASTPDRGNTGELFF.

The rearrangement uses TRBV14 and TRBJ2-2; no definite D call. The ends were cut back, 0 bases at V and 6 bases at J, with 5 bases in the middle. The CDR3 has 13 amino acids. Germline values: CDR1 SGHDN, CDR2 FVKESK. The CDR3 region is CASSQDFAGELFF. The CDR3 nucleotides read TGTGCCAGCAGCCAAGATTTCGCCGGGGAGCTGTTTTTT. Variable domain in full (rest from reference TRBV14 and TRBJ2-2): EAGVTQFPSHSVIEKGQTVTLRCDPISGHDNLYWYRRVMGKEIKFLLHFVKESKQDESGMPNNRFLAERTGGTYSTLKVQPAELEDSGVYFCASSQDFAGELFFGEGSRLTVL.

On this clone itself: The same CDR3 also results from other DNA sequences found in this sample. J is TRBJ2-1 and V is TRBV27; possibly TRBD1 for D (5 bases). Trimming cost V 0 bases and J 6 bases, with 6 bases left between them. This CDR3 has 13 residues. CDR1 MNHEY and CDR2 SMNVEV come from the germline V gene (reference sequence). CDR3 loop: CASSLSRGNEQFF. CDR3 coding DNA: TGTGCCAGCAGTTTATCAAGGGGCAATGAGCAGTTCTTC.

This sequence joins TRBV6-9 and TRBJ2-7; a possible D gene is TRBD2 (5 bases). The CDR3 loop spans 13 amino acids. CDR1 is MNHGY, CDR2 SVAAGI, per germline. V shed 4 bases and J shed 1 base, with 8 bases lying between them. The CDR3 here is CASSSRGSYEQYF. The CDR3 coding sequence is TGTGCCAGCAGTTCACGGGGATCCTACGAGCAGTACTTC.

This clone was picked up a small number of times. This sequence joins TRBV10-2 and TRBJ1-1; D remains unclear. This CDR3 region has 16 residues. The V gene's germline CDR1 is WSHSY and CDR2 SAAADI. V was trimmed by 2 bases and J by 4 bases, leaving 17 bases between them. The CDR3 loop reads CASSEIGRSVSTEAFF. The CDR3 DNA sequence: TGCGCCAGCAGTGAGATCGGCCGCAGCGTGAGCACTGAAGCTTTCTTT.

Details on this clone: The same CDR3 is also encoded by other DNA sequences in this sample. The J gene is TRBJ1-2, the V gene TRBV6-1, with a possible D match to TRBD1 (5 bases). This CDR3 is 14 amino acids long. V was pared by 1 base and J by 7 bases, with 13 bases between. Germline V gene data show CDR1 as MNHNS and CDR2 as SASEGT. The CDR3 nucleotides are TGTGCCAGCAGTGAAGACGTGAGGGGCCTTGGCTACACCTTC. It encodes CASSEDVRGLGYTF.

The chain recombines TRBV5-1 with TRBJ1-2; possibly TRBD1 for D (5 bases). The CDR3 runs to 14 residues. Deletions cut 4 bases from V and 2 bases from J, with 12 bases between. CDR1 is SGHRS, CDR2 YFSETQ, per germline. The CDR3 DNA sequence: TGCGCCAGCAGCGTGGGGGACGGAAACTATGGCTACACCTTC. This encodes CASSVGDGNYGYTF. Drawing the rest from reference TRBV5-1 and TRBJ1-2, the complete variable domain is KAGVTQTPRYLIKTRGQQVTLSCSPISGHRSVSWYQQTPGQGLQFLFEYFSETQRNKGNFPGRFSGRQFSNSRSEMNVSTLELGDSALYLCASSVGDGNYGYTFGSGTRLTVV.

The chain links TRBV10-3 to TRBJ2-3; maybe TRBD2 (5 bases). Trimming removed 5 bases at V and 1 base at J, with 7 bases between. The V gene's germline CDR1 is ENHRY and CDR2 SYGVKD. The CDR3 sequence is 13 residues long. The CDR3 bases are TGTGCCATCAGTCCAGCGGGCACAGATACGCAGTATTTT. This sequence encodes CAISPAGTDTQYF.

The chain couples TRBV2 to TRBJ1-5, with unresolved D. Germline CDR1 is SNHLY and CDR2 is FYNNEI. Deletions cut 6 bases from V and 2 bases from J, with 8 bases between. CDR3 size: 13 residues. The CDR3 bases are TGTGCCAGCAGCCCGTATGGCAATCAGCCCCAGCATTTT. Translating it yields CASSPYGNQPQHF.

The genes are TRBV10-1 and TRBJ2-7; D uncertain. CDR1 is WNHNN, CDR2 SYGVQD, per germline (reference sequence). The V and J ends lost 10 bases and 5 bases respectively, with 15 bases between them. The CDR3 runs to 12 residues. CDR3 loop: CAMSARYHEQYF. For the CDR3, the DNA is TGCGCCATGTCAGCCCGATATCACGAGCAGTACTTC.

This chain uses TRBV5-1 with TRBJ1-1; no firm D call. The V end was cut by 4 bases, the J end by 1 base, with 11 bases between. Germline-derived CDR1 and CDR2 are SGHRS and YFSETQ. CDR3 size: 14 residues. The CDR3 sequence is CASSRGLTNTEAFF. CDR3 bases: TGCGCCAGCAGCCGAGGGTTGACGAACACTGAAGCTTTCTTT.

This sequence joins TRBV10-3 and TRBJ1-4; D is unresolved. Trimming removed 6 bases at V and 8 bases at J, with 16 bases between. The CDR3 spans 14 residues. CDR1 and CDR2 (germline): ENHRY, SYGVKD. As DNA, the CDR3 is TGTGCCATCAGGGAGGGTCCAGGTCAGGAAAAACTGTTTTTT. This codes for CAIREGPGQEKLFF.

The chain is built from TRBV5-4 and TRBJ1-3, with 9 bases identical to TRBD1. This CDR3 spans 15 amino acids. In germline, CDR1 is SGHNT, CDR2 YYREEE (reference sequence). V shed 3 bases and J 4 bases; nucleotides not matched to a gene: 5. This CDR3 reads CASSSQGAAGNTIYF. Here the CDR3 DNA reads TGTGCCAGCAGCTCACAGGGGGCGGCGGGAAACACCATATATTTT.

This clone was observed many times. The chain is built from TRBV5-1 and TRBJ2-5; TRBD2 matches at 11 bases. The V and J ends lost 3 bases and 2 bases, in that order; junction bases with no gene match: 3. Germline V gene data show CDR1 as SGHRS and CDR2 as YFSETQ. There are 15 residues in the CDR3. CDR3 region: CASSSTSGIQETQYF. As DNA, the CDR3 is TGCGCCAGCAGCTCGACTAGCGGGATTCAAGAGACCCAGTACTTC.